This TCR beta chain derives from a study of T cells in localized non-small cell lung cancer. Study-wide points: Tumor trailed uninvolved adjacent lung in T cell clonality, which peaked there. Longer overall survival associated with higher blood T cell density; shorter survival with higher adjacent-lung clonality. Sequencing covered just one tumor region, so heterogeneity cannot be ruled out. Adjacent lung had a median around 60 of the 100 largest tumor clones.

This CDR3 is 15 amino acids long. The germline V gene encodes CDR1 MDHEN and CDR2 SYDVKM. V shed 6 bases and J shed 8 bases, with 22 bases lying between them. Worth noting for this clone: Its matching antigen is unknown.

Profiled with immunoSEQ multiplex PCR; TCRdb holds only in-frame clones, not every one. The sample includes 20,000 to 30,000 clones, approximately 89% of them seen just once. The V call is TRBV28, the J call TRBJ1-2; weak D call: TRBD1 (6 bases). This clonotype was obtained from a female donor at least 60 years old with stage II squamous cell lung carcinoma. The sequencing used peripheral blood, collected before any cancer treatment. In DNA, the CDR3 is TGTGCCAGCAGCGTTTGGGGACAAAGGCCGGGGGGCTACACCTTC. Translation: CASSVWGQRPGGYTF.